The 6 T cell receptor beta chains listed next were all sequenced from one sample in a study of blood T cell repertoires in COVID-19 (dated by TCRdb to 2018 to 2020). Libraries were built with the immunoSEQ multiplex PCR assay. The clones in this table, taken by TCRdb from immuneACCESS, are in-frame only. Not every clone is retained; where verified, under half of the shortfall comes from an unresolved V gene, and the cause of the rest is unknown. This sample comprises over 200,000 clones, approximately 80% of them detected only once. 7.8% of the sample is held by the ten biggest clonotypes. The specimen was peripheral blood. The source is a woman older than 75 with COVID-19, enrolled during active disease.

V is TRBV5-4 and J is TRBJ1-1; 9 nucleotides line up with TRBD1. CDR3 length: 15 amino acids. Germline trimming cut 5 bases from V and 1 base from J; bases unmatched to any gene: 6. From germline, CDR1 is SGHNT and CDR2 YYREEE (reference sequence). The CDR3 loop reads CASRGQGLGNTEAFF. In DNA, the CDR3 is TGTGCCAGCAGAGGACAGGGGTTGGGGAACACTGAAGCTTTCTTT.

This clone was seen once. The V and J genes are TRBV19 and TRBJ2-4, with D perhaps matching TRBD1 (6 bases). The V and J ends lost 7 bases and 9 bases respectively, with 16 bases between them. The CDR3 has 13 residues. Germline values: CDR1 LNHDA, CDR2 SQIVND (reference sequence). For the CDR3, the DNA is TGTGCCAGTAAACGGGACATTGAGGGCATTCAGTACTTC. This encodes CASKRDIEGIQYF.

The chain joins TRBV5-1 to TRBJ1-2, with TRBD1 matching over 9 bases. This CDR3 is 15 amino acids long. The trim removed 4 bases at V and 3 bases at J, leaving 7 bases unmatched. Looked up from germline, CDR1 is SGHRS and CDR2 is YFSETQ. CDR3 in amino acids: CASSPRQGGDYGYTF. CDR3 coding DNA: TGCGCCAGCAGCCCGAGACAGGGGGGAGACTATGGCTACACCTTC. The full variable domain, with the rest looked up from reference TRBV5-1 and TRBJ1-2, is KAGVTQTPRYLIKTRGQQVTLSCSPISGHRSVSWYQQTPGQGLQFLFEYFSETQRNKGNFPGRFSGRQFSNSRSEMNVSTLELGDSALYLCASSPRQGGDYGYTFGSGTRLTVV.

The rearrangement joins TRBV11-3 to TRBJ2-5; 7 bases agree with TRBD1. CDR1 and CDR2 (germline): SGHNT, YENEEA. V lost 4 bases to trimming and J lost 5 bases; unmatched junction nucleotides: 13. This CDR3 region has 16 residues. The chain's CDR3 is CASSSRGGPSGETQYF. The DNA of the CDR3 is TGTGCCAGCAGCTCTCGAGGGGGCCCCTCGGGGGAGACCCAGTACTTC.

The V and J genes are TRBV5-4 and TRBJ1-2; D possibly corresponds to TRBD1 (6 bases). In germline, CDR1 is SGHNT, CDR2 YYREEE (reference sequence). The ends were cut back, 4 bases at V and 4 bases at J, with 23 bases in the middle. This CDR3 has 17 amino acids. CDR3 region: CASSPGGYREGGYGYTF. In DNA form, the CDR3 reads TGTGCCAGCAGCCCGGGGGGCTACAGGGAGGGCGGCTATGGCTACACCTTC.

This clone was seen once. CDR3 coding DNA: TGCGCCAGCAGTGGGGGCCGGGACAGGCGCGTAGCTTTCTTT. Protein sequence: CASSGGRDRRVAFF. The chain is built from TRBV23-1 and TRBJ1-1; 8 nucleotides line up with TRBD1. TRBV23-1 counts as an open reading frame of uncertain function. Trimming took 5 bases from V and 10 from J; bases not matched to a gene: 12. CDR3 size: 14 residues.